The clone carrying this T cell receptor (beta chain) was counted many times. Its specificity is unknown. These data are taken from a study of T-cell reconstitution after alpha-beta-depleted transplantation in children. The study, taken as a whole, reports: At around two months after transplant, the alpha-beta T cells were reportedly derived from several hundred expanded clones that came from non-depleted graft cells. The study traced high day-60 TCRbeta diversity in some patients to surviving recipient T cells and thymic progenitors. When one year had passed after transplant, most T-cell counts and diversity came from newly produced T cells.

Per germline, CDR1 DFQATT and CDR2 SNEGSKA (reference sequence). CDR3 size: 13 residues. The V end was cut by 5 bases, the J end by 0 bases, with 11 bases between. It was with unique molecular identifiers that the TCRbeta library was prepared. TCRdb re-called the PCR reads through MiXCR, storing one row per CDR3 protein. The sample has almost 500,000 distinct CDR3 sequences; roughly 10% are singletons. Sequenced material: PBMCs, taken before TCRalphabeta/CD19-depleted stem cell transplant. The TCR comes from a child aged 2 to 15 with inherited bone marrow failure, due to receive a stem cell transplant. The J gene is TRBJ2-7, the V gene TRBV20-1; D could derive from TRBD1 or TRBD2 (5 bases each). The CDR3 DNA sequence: TGCAGTGCTCGACAGCGGACCTCCTACGAGCAGTACTTC. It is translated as CSARQRTSYEQYF.